What follows describes a single T cell receptor (beta chain). What it binds is unknown. This specimen belongs to a study of post-analysis software for immune sequencing data. As for the study in general: Relapsing-remitting, secondary progressive and progressive-relapsing courses of multiple sclerosis were included.

The V gene's germline CDR1 is MNHEY and CDR2 SVGAGI. V lost 0 bases to trimming and J lost 0 bases; unmatched junction nucleotides: 9. CDR3 length: 18 amino acids. Study-level results: Controls showed significantly higher normalized Chao1 diversity than did multiple sclerosis patients. Patients showed TRBV5-6, TRBV5-1 and TRBV20-1 among four to six TRBV segments more frequent than in controls.

Prepared libraries of TCR beta cDNA carried unique molecular identifiers. The yield from roughly 1 to 10 million T cells was approximately 500,000 cDNA molecules in total. TCRdb used MiXCR to reprocess the PCR reads, holding one entry per CDR3 protein. This sample has hundreds of thousands of distinct CDR3 sequences, with under 70% found just once. The clonotype was recovered from a girl between 5 and 17 years old with multiple sclerosis. The sequenced sample consisted of blood. The chain is built from TRBV6-5 and TRBJ2-7; 9 nucleotides line up with TRBD1. CDR3 loop: CASSYSGTGGAHSYEQYF. The CDR3 DNA follows: TGTGCCAGCAGTTACTCGGGAACAGGGGGCGCCCACTCCTACGAGCAGTACTTC.